Reported below is one T cell receptor (beta chain). The primer mix had 60 Vbeta and 13 Jbeta primers. The method was immunoSEQ multiplex PCR; TCRdb's version includes in-frame clones alone and lacks a portion of them. The sample spans 200,000 to 250,000 clones; the ten largest clones claim less than 1%. The data derive from a study of cytomegalovirus exposure and HLA in healthy donors. Looking at the study overall: Drawn from HLA-typed donors, 80 million to 95 million unique TCRs were held in an early data release. Of a few hundred genotyped donors, roughly 81% grouped in the Caucasian-associated ancestry cluster.

The CDR3 runs to 15 residues. V was cut by 0 bases and J by 2 bases, with 10 bases left in between. The germline CDR1 and CDR2 sequences are SGHAT and FQNNGV. The receptor was derived from a woman younger than 45 in good health and CMV-seropositive. Material for sequencing was PBMCs. V gene TRBV11-2 combines with J gene TRBJ1-1; D ambiguous. The CDR3 region is CASSLDPRTNTEAFF. The CDR3 DNA reads as TGTGCCAGCAGCTTAGATCCCAGAACAAACACTGAAGCTTTCTTT.